The TCR beta chain described here comes from a study of shared clonotypes between healthy human individuals. Study summary: Researchers drew samples from two women and three men aged 18 to 49.

CDR3 length: 16 residues. The germline V and J ends were trimmed by 0 bases and 3 bases, with 15 bases remaining between them. Germline CDR1 reads SGDLS; CDR2 reads YYNGEE. With regard to this clone: Its specificity is not known.

Notes on the study in general: Represented genetic and exposure-history diversity was restricted by having few donors. Investigators collected only blood, and repertoires in tissues likely differ.

The repertoire was sequenced with immunoSEQ multiplex PCR; TCRdb's copy has only in-frame clones and lacks some. The data contain just over 2,000,000 clones, about 95% of them seen just once; the ten biggest clones take up 0.85% to 1.3%. The naive CD8 fraction comprised CD45RO-negative cells positively selected for CCR7 and excluded terminally differentiated effector memory CD45RA+ cells. Nashville, Tennessee was home to all donors, each a Caucasian adult. V is TRBV9 and J is TRBJ1-2; D possibly corresponds to TRBD1 (5 bases). This sequence originates from a man aged 18-30 years in good health. Sample: naive CD8+ T cells sorted from blood. The CDR3 nucleotides are TGTGCCAGCAGCGTAGAATCCCAGGGAAGGGACTATGGCTACACCTTC. Its translation is CASSVESQGRDYGYTF. Variable domain in full (rest from reference TRBV9 and TRBJ1-2): DSGVTQTPKHLITATGQRVTLRCSPRSGDLSVYWYQQSLDQGLQFLIQYYNGEERAKGNILERFSAQQFPDLHSELNLSSLELGDSALYFCASSVESQGRDYGYTFGSGTRLTVV.